The 18 T cell receptor beta chains below were found in one sample sequenced in a study of T cells in women clearing cervical HPV infection. The assay was immunoSEQ multiplex PCR, and TCRdb's table has in-frame clones only and misses some. Recorded for this sample: under 40,000 clones. The sequenced material came from blood buffy coat. The receptors stem from a woman between 18 and 70 years old with a cervical HPV16 infection that either progressed to CIN3+ or cleared (not recorded which).

Turning to this clone: The read halts 3 residues ahead of the CDR3 end, with the missing end drawn from the germline J gene. The chain recombines TRBV5-1 with TRBJ2-3; TRBD2 is a possible D gene (5 bases). The CDR3 loop spans 14 amino acids. Trimming left V 7 bases short and J 3 bases short, with 15 bases between. Germline V CDR1 and CDR2: SGHRS, YFSETQ. Incomplete CDR3 DNA: TGCGCCAGCCGCCCGGGGAGTAGAACAGATACG. Translation gives CASRPGSRTDT. The entire CDR3 sequence reads CASRPGSRTDTQYF.

On this clone: The read halts 3 residues ahead of the CDR3 end, with the missing end drawn from the germline J gene. This chain uses TRBV18 with TRBJ2-3; TRBD2 matches at 7 bases. The CDR3 runs 14 residues. Germline V gives CDR1 KGHSH, CDR2 LQKENI. CDR3 loop: CASSPPAGVETQYF. The covered CDR3 bases are TGTGCCAGCTCACCACCGGCGGGGGTGGAGACG. Full variable domain (remainder filled in from reference TRBV18 and TRBJ2-3): NAGVMQNPRHLVRRRGQEARLRCSPMKGHSHVYWYRQLPEEGLKFMVYLQKENIIDESGMPKERFSAEFPKEGPSILRIQQVVRGDSAAYFCASSPPAGVETQYFGPGTRLTVL.

About this clone itself: The read ends 3 residues early relative to the CDR3; the germline J gene fills the gap. The rearrangement uses TRBV7-7 and TRBJ2-7; 10 bases map to TRBD1. The junction had 6 bases not matched to a gene; V was cut back by 2 bases and J by 2 bases. The CDR3 is 16 residues long. Looked up from germline, CDR1 is SSHAT and CDR2 is FNYEAQ (reference sequence). The CDR3 bases that were read are TGTGCCAGCAGCTTATTTTCAGGACAGGGGGCCTACGAG. It yields the protein CASSLFSGQGAYE. The whole CDR3 sequence reads CASSLFSGQGAYEQYF.

CDR3 sequence: CASSGTRGVGGPLFF. CDR3 bases read: TGTGCCAGCAGTGGGACCAGGGGGGTCGGCGGACCA. The chain joins TRBV6-1 to TRBJ1-4, with 7 nucleotides matching TRBD1. The read stops 3 residues short of the end of the CDR3; the missing end is completed from the germline J gene. Germline CDR1 MNHNS, CDR2 SASEGT. This CDR3 spans 15 amino acids.

A word on this clone: The sequenced fragment ends 3 residues before the CDR3 boundary, so the rest is inferred from the germline J gene. This chain joins TRBV9 and TRBJ1-3, with 8 bases matching TRBD1. V shed 3 bases, J shed 4 bases, and the junction held 0 bases outside the gene matches. CDR3 length equals 13 residues. Per germline, CDR1 SGDLS and CDR2 YYNGEE. CDR3 DNA (partial): TGTGCCAGCAGCGGGGACAGGGGAAACACC. Translating it yields CASSGDRGNT. The CDR3 in full is CASSGDRGNTIYF. The full variable domain, rest sourced from reference TRBV9 and TRBJ1-3, is DSGVTQTPKHLITATGQRVTLRCSPRSGDLSVYWYQQSLDQGLQFLIQYYNGEERAKGNILERFSAQQFPDLHSELNLSSLELGDSALYFCASSGDRGNTIYFGEGSWLTVV.

With regard to this clone: The read gets to within 3 residues of the CDR3 end, and the germline J gene fills in the rest. The gene calls are TRBV12-5 and TRBJ1-6; D may be TRBD1 (6 bases). The V gene lost 0 bases and the J gene lost 10 bases, with 16 bases spanning the gap. The CDR3 runs 16 residues. Germline V gene sequence: CDR1 LGHNT, CDR2 FRNRAP. CDR3 protein: CASGLVQGETGSPLHF. Partial CDR3 DNA: TGTGCTAGTGGTTTGGTACAGGGAGAAACGGGGTCACCC.

Concerning this clone: Coverage ceases 3 residues before the CDR3 finishes, and the germline J gene fills in the end. The chain carries TRBV19 and TRBJ1-1, with D tentatively TRBD1 (5 bases). The V and J ends lost 3 bases and 1 base respectively, with 15 bases between them. Germline CDR1 is LNHDA and CDR2 is SQIVND (reference sequence). This CDR3 contains 16 residues. The sequenced part of the CDR3 DNA is TGTGCCAGTAGTATCGGGGCAGGGCGGGGGAACACTGAA. It encodes CASSIGAGRGNTE. The full CDR3 is CASSIGAGRGNTEAFF.

On this clone itself: The read halts 3 residues ahead of the CDR3 end, with the missing end drawn from the germline J gene. The gene calls are TRBV20-1 and TRBJ1-6; TRBD1 matches at 10 bases. This CDR3 is built from 15 residues. Germline trimming cut 3 bases from V and 8 bases from J; bases unmatched to any gene: 7. CDR1 DFQATT and CDR2 SNEGSKA come from the germline V gene (reference sequence). Incomplete CDR3 DNA: TGCAGTGCTAGTGGGGGCGGGACAGGGGATTCACCC. The encoded protein is CSASGGGTGDSP. The CDR3 as a whole reads CSASGGGTGDSPLHF.

Points on this clone: The sequence runs out 3 residues before the end of the CDR3; the remainder is reconstructed from the germline J gene. The chain is built from TRBV16 and TRBJ1-3; D possibly corresponds to TRBD1 (6 bases). V was shortened by 4 bases and J by 4 bases, with 23 bases between the two germline ends. CDR1 and CDR2 from the germline V gene are KGHSY and FQNENV. This CDR3 has 18 residues. The CDR3: CASSLSPIPTGSGNTIYF. CDR3 DNA (partial): TGTGCCAGCAGCCTTTCGCCCATACCAACAGGGTCGGGAAACACC.

Concerning this clone itself: The read gets to within 3 residues of the CDR3 end, and the germline J gene fills in the rest. The chain has TRBV18 and TRBJ1-1; D ambiguous. Germline assignment: CDR1 KGHSH and CDR2 LQKENI. This CDR3 region has 11 residues. The CDR3 spells CASSEIKGAFF. The sequenced CDR3 bases are TGTGCCAGCTCCGAGATTAAAGGG. Using reference TRBV18 and TRBJ1-1 for the parts outside the CDR3, the full variable domain is NAGVMQNPRHLVRRRGQEARLRCSPMKGHSHVYWYRQLPEEGLKFMVYLQKENIIDESGMPKERFSAEFPKEGPSILRIQQVVRGDSAAYFCASSEIKGAFFGQGTRLTVV.

With respect to this clone: The DNA ends 3 residues before the CDR3 does, and the rest of the CDR3 is filled in from the germline J gene. V is TRBV2 and J is TRBJ2-5; 9 positions match TRBD2. The CDR3 runs 16 residues. Unmatched junction bases numbered 14, after V lost 7 bases and J lost 5 bases. Germline CDR1 is SNHLY and CDR2 is FYNNEI. CDR3 region: CASKIDRGRVSETQYF. The DNA read from the CDR3 is TGTGCCAGCAAAATCGATCGCGGGAGGGTTAGTGAGACC.

Remarks on this clone: The CDR3 goes on 3 residues after the read ends, and that part is filled in from the germline J gene. The rearrangement links TRBV18 to TRBJ2-1, with TRBD2 matching over 14 bases. V shed 3 bases and J 9 bases; nucleotides not matched to a gene: 7. This CDR3 is built from 16 residues. The germline gives CDR1 KGHSH, CDR2 LQKENI. CDR3 protein: CASSPTTSGGASEQFF. CDR3 bases read: TGTGCCAGCTCACCCACGACTAGCGGGGGGGCTAGTGAG.

A word on this clone: Sequencing ends 3 residues short of the CDR3 end; the germline J gene provides the rest. This rearrangement joins TRBV19 to TRBJ2-7, with D unclear. V was pared by 6 bases and J by 1 base, with 13 bases between. Germline CDR1 is LNHDA and CDR2 is SQIVND (reference sequence). This CDR3 region has 14 residues. The sequenced part of the CDR3 DNA is TGTGCCAGTAGCCGCCGTTACCAGTCCTACGAG. It encodes CASSRRYQSYE. The whole CDR3 sequence is CASSRRYQSYEQYF.

Points on this clone: The missing CDR3 end, 3 residues past where the read stops, is filled in from the germline J gene. The V call is TRBV28, the J call TRBJ2-7; 9 positions agree with TRBD2. V was pared by 5 bases and J by 3 bases, with 8 bases of the junction left unmatched. This CDR3 region has 15 residues. Germline CDR1 is MDHEN and CDR2 is SYDVKM. CDR3 protein: CASSPYLSGSYEQYF. The CDR3 bases that were read are TGTGCCAGCAGTCCCTACCTTAGCGGGAGCTACGAG.

With regard to this clone: The read comes to an end 3 residues before the CDR3 does, leaving the germline J gene to fill in the end. This chain joins TRBV4-2 and TRBJ2-1; 8 bases line up with TRBD2. This CDR3 is 15 amino acids long. The J segment lost 5 bases and the V segment lost 1 base, leaving 4 bases of the junction unmatched. The germline V gene has CDR1 LGHNA and CDR2 YNFKEQ. The CDR3 is CASSQVQRENNEQFF. The CDR3 bases that were read are TGTGCCAGCAGCCAAGTACAGCGGGAGAACAATGAG.

Here the CDR3 reads CASTLFRDNTEAFF. Incomplete CDR3 DNA: TGTGCCAGTACTCTTTTCAGGGATAACACTGAA. The chain employs TRBV19 and TRBJ1-1; D is perhaps TRBD1 (5 bases). The CDR3 is cut off 3 residues early in the read; its end comes from the germline J gene. CDR3 length: 14 amino acids. Trimming stripped 7 bases from V and 2 bases from J, with 14 bases between. Germline V gene data show CDR1 as LNHDA and CDR2 as SQIVND (reference sequence). The complete variable domain, with remaining parts taken from reference TRBV19 and TRBJ1-1, reads DGGITQSPKYLFRKEGQNVTLSCEQNLNHDAMYWYRQDPGQGLRLIYYSQIVNDFQKGDIAEGYSVSREKKESFPLTVTSAQKNPTAFYLCASTLFRDNTEAFFGQGTRLTVV.

With respect to this clone: The read gets to within 3 residues of the CDR3 end, and the germline J gene fills in the rest. The rearrangement links TRBV7-2 to TRBJ1-4; tentative D call: TRBD1 (5 bases). Germline V gene sequence: CDR1 SGHTA, CDR2 FQGNSA. The CDR3 covers 15 residues. Partial CDR3 DNA: TGTGCCAGCAGCTTAGGAGACTCTGGGGCCAACGTA. Encoded protein: CASSLGDSGANV. The whole CDR3 reads CASSLGDSGANVLFF.

Remarks on this clone: The read gets to within 3 residues of the CDR3 end, and the germline J gene fills in the rest. This chain connects TRBV20-1 to TRBJ1-6; TRBD1 aligns across 9 bases. Germline loops: CDR1 DFQATT, CDR2 SNEGSKA (reference sequence). This CDR3 contains 16 residues. The J segment lost 11 bases and the V segment lost 2 bases, leaving 13 bases of the junction unmatched. The part of the CDR3 DNA that was read is TGCAGTGCTAGATCCCCCGACAGGGGGTGGGGTCCACCC. Protein sequence: CSARSPDRGWGPP. The whole CDR3 protein reads CSARSPDRGWGPPLHF.